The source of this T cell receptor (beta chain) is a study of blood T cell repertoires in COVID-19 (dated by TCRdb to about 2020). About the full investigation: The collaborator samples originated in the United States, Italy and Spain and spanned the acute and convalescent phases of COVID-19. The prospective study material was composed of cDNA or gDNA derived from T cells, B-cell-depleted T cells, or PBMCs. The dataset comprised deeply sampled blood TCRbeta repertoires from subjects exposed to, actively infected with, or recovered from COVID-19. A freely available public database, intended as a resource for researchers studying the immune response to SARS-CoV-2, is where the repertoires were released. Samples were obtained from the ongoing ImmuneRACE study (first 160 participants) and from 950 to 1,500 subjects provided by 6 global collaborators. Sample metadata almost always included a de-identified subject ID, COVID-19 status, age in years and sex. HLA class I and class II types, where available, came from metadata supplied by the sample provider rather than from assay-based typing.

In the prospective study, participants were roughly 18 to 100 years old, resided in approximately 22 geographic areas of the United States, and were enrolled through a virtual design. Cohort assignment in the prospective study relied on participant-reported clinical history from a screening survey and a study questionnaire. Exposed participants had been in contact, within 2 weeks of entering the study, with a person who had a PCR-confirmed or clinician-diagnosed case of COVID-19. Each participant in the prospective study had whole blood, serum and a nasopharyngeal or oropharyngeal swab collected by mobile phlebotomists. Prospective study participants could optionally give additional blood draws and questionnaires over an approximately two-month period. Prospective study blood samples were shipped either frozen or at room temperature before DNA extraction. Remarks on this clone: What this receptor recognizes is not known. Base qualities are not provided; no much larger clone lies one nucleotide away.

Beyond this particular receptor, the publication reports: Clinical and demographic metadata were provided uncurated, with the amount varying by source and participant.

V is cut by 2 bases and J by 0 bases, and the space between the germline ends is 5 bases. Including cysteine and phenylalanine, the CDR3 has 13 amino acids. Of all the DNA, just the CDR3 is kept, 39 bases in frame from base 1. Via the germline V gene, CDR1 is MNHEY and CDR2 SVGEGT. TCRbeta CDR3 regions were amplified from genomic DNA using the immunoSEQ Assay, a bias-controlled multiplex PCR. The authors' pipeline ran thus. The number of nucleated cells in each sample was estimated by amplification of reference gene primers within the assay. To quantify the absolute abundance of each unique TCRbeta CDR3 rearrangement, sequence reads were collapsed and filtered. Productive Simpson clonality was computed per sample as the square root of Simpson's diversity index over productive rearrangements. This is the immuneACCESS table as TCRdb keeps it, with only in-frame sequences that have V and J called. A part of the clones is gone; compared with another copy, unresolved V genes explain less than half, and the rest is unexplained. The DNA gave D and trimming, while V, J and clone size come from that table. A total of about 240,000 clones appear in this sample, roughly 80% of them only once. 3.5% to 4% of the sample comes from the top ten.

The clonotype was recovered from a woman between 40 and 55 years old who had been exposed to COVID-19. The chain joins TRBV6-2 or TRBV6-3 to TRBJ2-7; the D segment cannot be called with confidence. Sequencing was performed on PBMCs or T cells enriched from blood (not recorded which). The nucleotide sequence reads TGTGCCAGCAGTTACGAGAGCTCCTACGAGCAGTACTTC. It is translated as CASSYESSYEQYF.